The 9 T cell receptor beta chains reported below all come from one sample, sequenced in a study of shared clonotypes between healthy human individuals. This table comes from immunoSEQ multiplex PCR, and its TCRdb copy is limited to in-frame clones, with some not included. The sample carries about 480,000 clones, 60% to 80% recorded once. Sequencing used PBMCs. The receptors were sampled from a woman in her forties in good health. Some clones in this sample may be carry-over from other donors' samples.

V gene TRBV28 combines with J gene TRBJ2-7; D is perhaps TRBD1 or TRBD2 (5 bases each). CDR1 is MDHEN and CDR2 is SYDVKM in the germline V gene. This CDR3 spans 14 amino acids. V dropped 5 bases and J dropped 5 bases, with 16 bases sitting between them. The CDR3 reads CASSRFQGVHEQYF. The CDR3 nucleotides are TGTGCCAGCAGTAGGTTTCAGGGAGTCCACGAGCAGTACTTC.

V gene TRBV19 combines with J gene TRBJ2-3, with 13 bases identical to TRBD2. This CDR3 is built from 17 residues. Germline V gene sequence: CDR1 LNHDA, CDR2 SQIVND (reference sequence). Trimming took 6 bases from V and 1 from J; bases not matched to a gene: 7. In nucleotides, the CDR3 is TGTGCCAGTAGCGAAGGGACTAGCGGGATAGGCACAGATACGCAGTATTTT. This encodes CASSEGTSGIGTDTQYF.

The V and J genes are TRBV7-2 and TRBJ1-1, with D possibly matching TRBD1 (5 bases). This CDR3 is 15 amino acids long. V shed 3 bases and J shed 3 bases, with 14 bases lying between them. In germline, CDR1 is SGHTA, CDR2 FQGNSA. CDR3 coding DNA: TGTGCCAGCAGCTTTAGGGGCGGTGTCTACACTGAAGCTTTCTTT. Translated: CASSFRGGVYTEAFF.

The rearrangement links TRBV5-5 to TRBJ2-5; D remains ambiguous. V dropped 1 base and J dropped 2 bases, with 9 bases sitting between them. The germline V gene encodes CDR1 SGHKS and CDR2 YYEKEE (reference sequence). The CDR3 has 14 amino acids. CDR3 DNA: TGTGCCAGCAGCTTGTGGGTAGATCAAGAGACCCAGTACTTC. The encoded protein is CASSLWVDQETQYF.

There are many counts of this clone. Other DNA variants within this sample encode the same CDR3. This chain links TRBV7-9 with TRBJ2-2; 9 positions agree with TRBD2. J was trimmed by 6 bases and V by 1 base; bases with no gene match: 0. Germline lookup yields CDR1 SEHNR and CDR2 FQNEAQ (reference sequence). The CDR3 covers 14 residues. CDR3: CASSLGLAAGELFF. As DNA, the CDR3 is TGTGCCAGCAGCTTAGGACTAGCGGCCGGGGAGCTGTTTTTT.

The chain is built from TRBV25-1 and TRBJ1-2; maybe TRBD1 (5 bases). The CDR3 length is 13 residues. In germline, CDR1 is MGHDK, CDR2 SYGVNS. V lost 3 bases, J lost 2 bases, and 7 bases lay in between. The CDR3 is CASSEGRNYGYTF. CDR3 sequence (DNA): TGTGCCAGCAGTGAGGGACGCAACTATGGCTACACCTTC.

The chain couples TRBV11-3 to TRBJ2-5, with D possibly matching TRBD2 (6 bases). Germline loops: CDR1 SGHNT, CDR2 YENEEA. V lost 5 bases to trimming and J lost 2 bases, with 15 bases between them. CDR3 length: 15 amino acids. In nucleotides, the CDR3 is TGTGCCAGCAGCCTCACCTCCCGGGGGCAAGAGACCCAGTACTTC. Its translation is CASSLTSRGQETQYF.

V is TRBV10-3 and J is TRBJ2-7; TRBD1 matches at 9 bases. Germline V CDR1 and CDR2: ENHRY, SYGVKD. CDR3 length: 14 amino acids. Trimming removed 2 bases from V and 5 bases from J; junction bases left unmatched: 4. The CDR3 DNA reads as TGTGCCATCAGTGAGACCACAGGGGGCAACGAGCAGTACTTC. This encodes CAISETTGGNEQYF.

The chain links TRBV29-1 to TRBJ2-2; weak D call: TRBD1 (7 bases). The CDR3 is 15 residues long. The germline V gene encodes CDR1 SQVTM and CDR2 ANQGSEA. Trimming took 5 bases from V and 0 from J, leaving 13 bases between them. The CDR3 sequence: CSVYGGTANTGELFF. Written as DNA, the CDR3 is TGCAGCGTTTATGGCGGGACAGCGAACACCGGGGAGCTGTTTTTT.